A selection of T cell receptor beta chains follows, all from one sample in a study of neoadjuvant nivolumab and ipilimumab in lung cancer. Sequencing was performed with immunoSEQ multiplex PCR; in TCRdb, only in-frame clones are kept and a portion is missing. Of fewer than 40,000 clones listed, roughly 90% are singletons. Specimen: peripheral blood, collected after neoadjuvant nivolumab, alone or with ipilimumab, at or shortly before surgery. The receptors were sampled from an adult with non-small cell lung cancer. The CDR3 runs from the conserved cysteine through the conserved F or W. A D gene is named only where the DNA matches it firmly. Part of the rows lack a size; the others show once, few, many or a class for expanded clones.

>TRBV5-4|TRBJ1-5|once|.
TGTGCCAGCAGCTTAGATAGCAATCAGCCCCAGCATTTT
CASSLDSNQPQHF
>TRBV5-4|TRBJ2-7|.|.
TGTGCCAGCAGCTTGAGAGGGGGAAGCTCCTACGAGCAGTACTTC
CASSLRGGSSYEQYF
>TRBV18|TRBJ2-6|.|TRBD1
TGTGCCAGCTCACTCTTGGACAGGACTGACTCTGGGGCCAACGTCCTGACTTTC
CASSLLDRTDSGANVLTF
>TRBV28|TRBJ2-7|.|TRBD1
TGTGCCAGCAGTTTATCGGGACAGGGGGCGTTGAACGAGCAGTACTTC
CASSLSGQGALNEQYF
>TRBV5-6|TRBJ2-7|.|.
TGTGCCAGCAGCTTGGGACAGTCGGGGGTTTACGAGCAGTACTTC
CASSLGQSGVYEQYF
>TRBV9|TRBJ1-5|.|.
TGTGCCAGCAGCGGGGGGGACGGCAATCAGCCCCAGCATTTT
CASSGGDGNQPQHF
>TRBV18|TRBJ1-1|once|.
TGTGCCAGCTCACCACAGGCCACGGCTGAAGCTTTCTTT
CASSPQATAEAFF
>TRBV5-1|TRBJ2-3|.|TRBD1
TGCGCCAGCAGCTTCCTCCCCCCCACAGGGGGCAGAACAGATACGCAGTATTTT
CASSFLPPTGGRTDTQYF
>TRBV5-1|TRBJ2-7|once|.
TGCGCCAGCAGCCCGGGGACTGAATTCCACTACGAGCAGTACTTC
CASSPGTEFHYEQYF
>TRBV11-2|TRBJ2-3|once|TRBD2
TGTGCCAGCAGCTTAGGGGCTAGCGGGCAGTATTTT
CASSLGASGQYF
>TRBV29-1|TRBJ2-3|.|.
TGCAGCGTTGAAGGCCTCAAGCAGGGTATCTCAGATACGCAGTATTTT
CSVEGLKQGISDTQYF
>TRBV18|TRBJ2-7|.|.
TGTGCCAGCTCACCTCAAACAGGGATCTCCTACGAGCAGTACTTC
CASSPQTGISYEQYF
>TRBV11-2|TRBJ2-3|.|TRBD2
TGTGCCAGCAGGCGAACTAGCGGGAGGGCCCTCGCAGATACGCAGTATTTT
CASRRTSGRALADTQYF
>TRBV10-2|TRBJ1-1|once|.
TGCGCCAGCAGTGACTACAGGGAAGAAGCTTTCTTT
CASSDYREEAFF
>TRBV7-9|TRBJ2-1|.|TRBD2
TGTGCCAGCAGCTTAGTGGCAGGGACCGGGACTAGCGATATAAATGAGCAGTTCTTC
CASSLVAGTGTSDINEQFF
>TRBV18|TRBJ2-2|.|.
TGTGCCAGCTCACTACCGGACCCCGCGAACACCGGGGAGCTGTTTTTT
CASSLPDPANTGELFF
>TRBV7-3|TRBJ2-6|.|.
TGTGCCAGCAGCTTCCCAGGGTCTGGGGCCAACGTCCTGACTTTC
CASSFPGSGANVLTF
>TRBV6-1|TRBJ2-7|.|TRBD2
TGTGCCATCTCGAAGCGGGAGCCCGAGCAGTACTTC
CAISKREPEQYF
>TRBV10-3|TRBJ2-7|.|.
TGTGCCATCAGTGAGTCTGGGGTCTGGTACGAGCAGTACTTC
CAISESGVWYEQYF
>TRBV13|TRBJ2-1|.|.
TGTGCCAGCAGCTTAGGCACACCCGACCCCGCGATAGGAGGGAGTAATGAGCAGTTCTTC
CASSLGTPDPAIGGSNEQFF
>TRBV6-5|TRBJ1-2|.|.
TGTGCCAGCAGTTCCACACAGGGTGGGAAAAACTATGGCTACACCTTC
CASSSTQGGKNYGYTF
>TRBV6-5|TRBJ1-5|.|.
TGTGCCAGCAGTTACTCCGGACAGCCAAATCAGCCCCAGCATTTT
CASSYSGQPNQPQHF
>TRBV5-5|TRBJ2-2|once|TRBD1
TGTGCCAGCAGCTTGGTGGGACAGGTGAACACCGGGGAGCTGTTTTTT
CASSLVGQVNTGELFF
>TRBV18|TRBJ2-5|.|.
TGTGCCAGCTCACCCGGACCATGGTCAGAGACCCAGTACTTC
CASSPGPWSETQYF
>TRBV11-2|TRBJ2-2|.|TRBD1
TGTGCCAGCAGCGTACAGGGGCCCGGGGAGCTGTTTTTT
CASSVQGPGELFF
>TRBV5-1|TRBJ2-1|.|.
TGCGCCAGCAGCTTGAATCGGGTCAATGAGCAGTTCTTC
CASSLNRVNEQFF
>TRBV11-3|TRBJ1-1|.|.
TGTGCCAGCAGCTTAGGCAGGGTGAACACTGAAGCTTTCTTT
CASSLGRVNTEAFF
>TRBV5-1|TRBJ2-5|.|.
TGCGCCAGCAGCTTCAGGGGCAGGGAGACCCAGTACTTC
CASSFRGRETQYF
>TRBV5-8|TRBJ2-3|.|TRBD2
TGTGCCAGCAGCTTGGGGACTAGCGGGACCTTTACAGATACGCAGTATTTT
CASSLGTSGTFTDTQYF
>TRBV6-5|TRBJ2-7|.|.
TGTGCCAGCAGTAAGAGCCCCTACGAGCAGTACTTC
CASSKSPYEQYF
>TRBV5-6|TRBJ2-5|.|.
TGTGCCAGCAGCTGGGCGAGGGAGACCCAGTACTTC
CASSWARETQYF
>TRBV2|TRBJ2-7|.|.
TGTGCCAGCACCGGGAGCACTCCCCAAGACGAGCAGTACTTC
CASTGSTPQDEQYF
>TRBV29-1|TRBJ2-3|.|.
TGCAGCGTTACGACAGGTACAGATACGCAGTATTTT
CSVTTGTDTQYF
>TRBV5-1|TRBJ2-1|.|.
TGCGCCAGCAGCCAAACTAGCCCAGTCGTCAATGAGCAGTTCTTC
CASSQTSPVVNEQFF
>TRBV5-4|TRBJ1-1|.|TRBD1
TGTGCCAGCAGCTTGGGGACAGGGGGAAGTACTGAAGCTTTCTTT
CASSLGTGGSTEAFF
>TRBV9|TRBJ2-5|.|.
TGTGCCAGCAGCGTAGGGGGACTCGCGGGGGAGACCCAGTACTTC
CASSVGGLAGETQYF
>TRBV7-2|TRBJ2-7|.|.
TGTGCCAGCAGCATTGTAGCGGTTACCTCCTACGAGCAGTACTTC
CASSIVAVTSYEQYF
>TRBV11-2|TRBJ2-5|.|.
TGTGCCAGCAGCTTGGCAGGGAGGGAGACCCAGTACTTC
CASSLAGRETQYF
>TRBV27|TRBJ2-7|.|TRBD1
TGTGCCAGCAGTTTAAAGAAAGGGACAGGGCCTGACGAGCAGTACTTC
CASSLKKGTGPDEQYF
>TRBV6-6|TRBJ2-3|.|TRBD1
TGTGCCAGCAACAGGGGACAAAGCACAGATACGCAGTATTTT
CASNRGQSTDTQYF
>TRBV9|TRBJ2-7|.|TRBD1
TGTGCCAGCAGCGTGGGACAGGGGGCCGGCGAGCAGTACTTC
CASSVGQGAGEQYF
>TRBV18|TRBJ2-3|.|.
TGTGCCAGCTCCCCACCGGACCGAAACACAGATACGCAGTATTTT
CASSPPDRNTDTQYF
>TRBV6-1|TRBJ1-1|.|TRBD1
TGTGCCAGCAGTAACAGGGGTGGGAACACTGAAGCTTTCTTT
CASSNRGGNTEAFF
>TRBV19|TRBJ2-7|.|TRBD1
TGTGCCAGTGGACAGGGGCCGTACGAGCAGTACTTC
CASGQGPYEQYF
>TRBV6-6|TRBJ1-1|.|.
TGTGCCAGCAGTTACTCGAGCGTGGGGGCTGAAGCTTTCTTT
CASSYSSVGAEAFF
>TRBV11-2|TRBJ2-1|.|TRBD2
TGTGCCAGCAGCTTGGGGCTAGCGGGAGGGCATGAGCAGTTCTTC
CASSLGLAGGHEQFF
>TRBV7-9|TRBJ2-7|.|.
TGTGCCAGCAGCTTAGCGGGCCGGGGTCGAAGCTCCTACGAGCAGTACTTC
CASSLAGRGRSSYEQYF
>TRBV5-1|TRBJ2-3|few|.
TGCGCCAGCAGCTATGACTCCCCTAGCACAGATACGCAGTATTTT
CASSYDSPSTDTQYF
>TRBV5-1|TRBJ1-4|.|.
TGCGCCAGCAGCTGGGGGGTCGAGAGTGAAAAACTGTTTTTT
CASSWGVESEKLFF
>TRBV19|TRBJ1-2|.|TRBD1
TGTGCCAGTAGTCCCCAGGACAGGGACTATGGCTACACCTTC
CASSPQDRDYGYTF
>TRBV10-2|TRBJ2-7|.|TRBD1
TGCGCCAGCCGACTAACAGGGGGCGCGGATGAGCAGTACTTC
CASRLTGGADEQYF
>TRBV7-3|TRBJ2-1|.|TRBD2
TGTGCCAGCAGCTCCTTGCCGTTTGCGGAGCGGGAGGGGGGTGAGCAGTTCTTC
CASSSLPFAEREGGEQFF
>TRBV5-1|TRBJ2-7|.|.
TGCGCCAGCAGCCCTGAGGGCGGAGGGGACGAGCAGTACTTC
CASSPEGGGDEQYF
>TRBV11-2|TRBJ2-1|once|TRBD2
TGTGCCAGCAGCCTACGCGCCGTAACTAGCGGAGTTTACAATGAGCAGTTCTTC
CASSLRAVTSGVYNEQFF
>TRBV11-2|TRBJ1-4|.|.
TGTGCCAGCAGAGGGTTAGGGGAAAAACTGTTTTTT
CASRGLGEKLFF
>TRBV5-4|TRBJ2-7|.|TRBD1
TGTGCCAGCAGCTTCGGGACAGGCACTGCCTACGAGCAGTACTTC
CASSFGTGTAYEQYF
>TRBV7-9|TRBJ2-1|.|TRBD2
TGTGCCAGCAGCCTTATAGCGGGAGGGGATTACAATGAGCAGTTCTTC
CASSLIAGGDYNEQFF
>TRBV5-1|TRBJ2-1|.|TRBD2
TGCGCCAGCAGCTTGGTTGCGGGAGGCCAGGATGAGCAGTTCTTC
CASSLVAGGQDEQFF
>TRBV7-9|TRBJ2-2|.|.
TGTGCCAGCAGCCTGAAACTGGACACCGGGGAGCTGTTTTTT
CASSLKLDTGELFF
>TRBV6-4|TRBJ2-7|.|TRBD2
TGTGCCAGCAGTGACTCTGGACTAGCGGCAGCGCACGAGCAGTACTTC
CASSDSGLAAAHEQYF